The 5 T cell receptor beta chains below come from one sample, sequenced in a study of CD8 T cells in ankylosing spondylitis. Via MiXCR, TCRdb re-called the 5' RACE reads, giving one row per CDR3 protein. The sample holds a few hundred thousand distinct CDR3 sequences, about 10% seen once. Sequencing was done on a sample of blood, either unsorted or a sorted T cell fraction (not recorded which). Receptors originate from a male donor with ankylosing spondylitis or in good health (not recorded which).

This clonotype has a count of ten or more. The V and J genes are TRBV12-3 or TRBV12-4 and TRBJ2-1; TRBD2 agrees at 9 bases. The length of the CDR3 is 15 residues. Germline trimming cut 4 bases from V and 5 bases from J; bases unmatched to any gene: 6. The CDR3 loop is CASSWRGTSNNEQFF. The CDR3 DNA follows: TGTGCCAGCAGTTGGAGGGGGACTAGCAACAATGAGCAGTTCTTC.

The chain uses TRBV5-1 and TRBJ2-1; D remains ambiguous. CDR3 length: 14 residues. Trimming left V 0 bases short and J 8 bases short, with 12 bases between. CDR1 is SGHRS and CDR2 is YFSETQ in the germline V gene. Here the CDR3 DNA reads TGCGCCAGCAGCTTGGCGGTCCCCCTGGATGAGCAGTTCTTC. Translating gives CASSLAVPLDEQFF.

This clonotype was counted a few times. This chain joins TRBV5-1 and TRBJ1-2, with 8 bases lining up with TRBD1. CDR3 length: 15 residues. In germline, CDR1 is SGHRS, CDR2 YFSETQ. The V and J ends lost 0 bases and 4 bases, in that order; junction bases with no gene match: 5. In DNA form, the CDR3 reads TGCGCCAGCAGCTTGGATCAGGGGGCAGTCTATGGCTACACCTTC. As protein: CASSLDQGAVYGYTF.

In this sample, this clonotype turned up many times. The chain uses TRBV12-3 or TRBV12-4 and TRBJ1-5; 7 nucleotides align to TRBD1. The CDR3 extends over 13 amino acids. V dropped 3 bases and J dropped 11; count of bases not matched to a gene: 7. CDR3 in DNA: TGTGCCAGCAGTTTTGGGCAGGGGGTTTCCCAGCATTTT. It translates to CASSFGQGVSQHF.

In its sample, this clonotype was seen a few times. The V and J genes are TRBV14 and TRBJ1-6; D possibly corresponds to TRBD1 (5 bases). V lost 2 bases and J lost 8, with 13 bases in between. This CDR3 has 15 amino acids. Germline V gene data show CDR1 as SGHDN and CDR2 as FVKESK. The CDR3 nucleotides read TGTGCCAGCAGCCAATGGGGGAGGGGTCATTCACCCCTCCACTTT. This translates into CASSQWGRGHSPLHF.